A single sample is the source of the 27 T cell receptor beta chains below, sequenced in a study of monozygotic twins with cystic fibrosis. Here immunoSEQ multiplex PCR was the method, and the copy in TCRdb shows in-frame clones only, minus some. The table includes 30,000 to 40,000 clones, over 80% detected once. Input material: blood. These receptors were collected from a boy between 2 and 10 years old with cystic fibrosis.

The CDR3 nucleotides are TGTGCCAGCAGCTTCACCGAAGACACTGAAGCTTTCTTT. Protein: CASSFTEDTEAFF. The chain carries TRBV11-3 and TRBJ1-1; D not certain. This CDR3 has 13 amino acids. V lost 3 bases to trimming and J lost 3 bases, with 8 bases between them. Per germline, CDR1 SGHNT and CDR2 YENEEA.

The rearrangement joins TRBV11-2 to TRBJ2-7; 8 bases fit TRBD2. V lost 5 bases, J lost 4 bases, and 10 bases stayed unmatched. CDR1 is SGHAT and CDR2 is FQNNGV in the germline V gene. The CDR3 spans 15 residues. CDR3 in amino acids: CASSRLLVAGYEQYF. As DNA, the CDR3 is TGTGCCAGCAGCCGCCTTTTAGTAGCGGGGTACGAGCAGTACTTC.

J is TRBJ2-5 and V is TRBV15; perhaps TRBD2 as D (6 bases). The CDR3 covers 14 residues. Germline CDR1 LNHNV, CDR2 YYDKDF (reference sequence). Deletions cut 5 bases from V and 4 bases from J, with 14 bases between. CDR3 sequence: CATSGGELGETQYF. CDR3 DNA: TGTGCCACCAGCGGCGGGGAATTGGGAGAGACCCAGTACTTC.

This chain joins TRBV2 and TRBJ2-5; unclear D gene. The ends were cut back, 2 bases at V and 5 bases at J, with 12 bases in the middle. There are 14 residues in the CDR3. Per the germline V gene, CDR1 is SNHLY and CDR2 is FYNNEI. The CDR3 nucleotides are TGTGCCAGCAGTGAACGGTTGGGGTGGGAGACCCAGTACTTC. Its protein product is CASSERLGWETQYF. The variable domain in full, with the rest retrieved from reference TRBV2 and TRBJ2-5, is EPEVTQTPSHQVTQMGQEVILRCVPISNHLYFYWYRQILGQKVEFLVSFYNNEISEKSEIFDDQFSVERPDGSNFTLKIRSTKLEDSAMYFCASSERLGWETQYFGPGTRLLVL.

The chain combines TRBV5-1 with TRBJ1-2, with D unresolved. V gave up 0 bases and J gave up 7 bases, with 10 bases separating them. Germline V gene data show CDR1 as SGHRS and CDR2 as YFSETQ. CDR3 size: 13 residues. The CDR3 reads CASSLAGSGGYTF. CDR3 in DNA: TGCGCCAGCAGCTTGGCGGGGAGCGGTGGCTACACCTTC.

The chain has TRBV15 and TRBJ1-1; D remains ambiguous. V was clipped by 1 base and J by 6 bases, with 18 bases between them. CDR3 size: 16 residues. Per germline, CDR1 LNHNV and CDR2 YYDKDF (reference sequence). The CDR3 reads CATSRGSYSPNPEAFF. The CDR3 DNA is TGTGCCACCAGCAGAGGAAGCTACAGCCCCAACCCTGAAGCTTTCTTT.

The CDR3 is CASSQHAGQGGYEQYF. CDR3 nucleotides: TGTGCCAGCAGCCAACACGCGGGACAGGGGGGGTACGAGCAGTACTTC. This rearrangement joins TRBV11-1 to TRBJ2-7, with 11 bases that match TRBD1. V shed 5 bases and J 4 bases; nucleotides not matched to a gene: 10. The CDR3 spans 16 residues. Germline CDR1 is SGHAT and CDR2 is FQDESV (reference sequence).

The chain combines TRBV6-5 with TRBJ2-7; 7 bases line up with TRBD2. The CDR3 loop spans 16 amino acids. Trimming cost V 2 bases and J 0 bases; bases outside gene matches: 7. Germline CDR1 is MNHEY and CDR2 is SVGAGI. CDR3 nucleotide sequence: TGTGCCAGCAGTTACAGCTCGGGCGGGAGCTCCTACGAGCAGTACTTC. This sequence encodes CASSYSSGGSSYEQYF.

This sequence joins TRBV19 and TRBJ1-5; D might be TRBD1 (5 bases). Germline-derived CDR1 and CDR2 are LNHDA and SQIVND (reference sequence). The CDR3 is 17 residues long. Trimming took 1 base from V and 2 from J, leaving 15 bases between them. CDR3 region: CASSIAPIGGGNQPQHF. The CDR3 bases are TGTGCCAGTAGTATAGCCCCGATCGGGGGTGGCAATCAGCCCCAGCATTTT.

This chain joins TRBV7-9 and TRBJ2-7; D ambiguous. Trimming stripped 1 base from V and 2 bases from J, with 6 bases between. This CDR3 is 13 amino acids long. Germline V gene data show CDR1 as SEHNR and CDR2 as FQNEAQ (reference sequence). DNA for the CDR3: TGTGCCAGCAGCTTAGGGTACACCTACGAGCAGTACTTC. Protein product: CASSLGYTYEQYF.

In nucleotides, the CDR3 is TGTGCCAGCAGCGAGGGACCGCACAATGAGCAGTTCTTC. Translation: CASSEGPHNEQFF. This chain uses TRBV9 with TRBJ2-1; D is tentatively TRBD1 or TRBD2 (5 bases each). V lost 3 bases and J lost 5, with 9 bases in between. CDR1 and CDR2 (germline): SGDLS, YYNGEE. The length of the CDR3 is 13 residues.

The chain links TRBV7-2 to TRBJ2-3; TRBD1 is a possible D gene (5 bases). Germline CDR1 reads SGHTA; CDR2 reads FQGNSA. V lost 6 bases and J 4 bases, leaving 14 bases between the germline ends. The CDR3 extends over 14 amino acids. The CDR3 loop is CASSTAGNADTQYF. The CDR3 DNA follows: TGTGCCAGCAGTACGGCAGGGAACGCAGATACGCAGTATTTT.

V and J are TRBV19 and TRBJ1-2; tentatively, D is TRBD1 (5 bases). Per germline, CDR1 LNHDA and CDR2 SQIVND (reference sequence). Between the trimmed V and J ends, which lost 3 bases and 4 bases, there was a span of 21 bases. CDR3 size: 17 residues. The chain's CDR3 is CASSMRLSGRQTYGYTF. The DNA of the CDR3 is TGTGCCAGTAGTATGAGATTGTCAGGAAGACAGACCTATGGCTACACCTTC. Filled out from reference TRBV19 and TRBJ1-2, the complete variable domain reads DGGITQSPKYLFRKEGQNVTLSCEQNLNHDAMYWYRQDPGQGLRLIYYSQIVNDFQKGDIAEGYSVSREKKESFPLTVTSAQKNPTAFYLCASSMRLSGRQTYGYTFGSGTRLTVV.

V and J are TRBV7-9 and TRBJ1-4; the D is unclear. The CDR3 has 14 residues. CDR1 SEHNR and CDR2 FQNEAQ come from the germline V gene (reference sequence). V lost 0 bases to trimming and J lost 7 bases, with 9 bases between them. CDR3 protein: CASSLARESEKLFF. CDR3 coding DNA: TGTGCCAGCAGCTTAGCGCGGGAGAGTGAAAAACTGTTTTTT.

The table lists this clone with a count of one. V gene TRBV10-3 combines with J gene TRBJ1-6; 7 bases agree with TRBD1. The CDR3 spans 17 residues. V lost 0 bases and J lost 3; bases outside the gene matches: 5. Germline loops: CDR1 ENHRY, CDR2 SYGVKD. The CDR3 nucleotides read TGTGCCATCAGTGAGTCGCTTGGGACAGTCTATAATTCACCCCTCCACTTT. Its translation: CAISESLGTVYNSPLHF.

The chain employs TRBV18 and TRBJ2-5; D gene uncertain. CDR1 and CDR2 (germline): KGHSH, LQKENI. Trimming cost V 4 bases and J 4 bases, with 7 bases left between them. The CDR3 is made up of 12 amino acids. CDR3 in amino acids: CASSRVRETQYF. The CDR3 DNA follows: TGTGCCAGCTCACGGGTCCGAGAGACCCAGTACTTC. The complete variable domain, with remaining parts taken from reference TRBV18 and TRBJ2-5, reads NAGVMQNPRHLVRRRGQEARLRCSPMKGHSHVYWYRQLPEEGLKFMVYLQKENIIDESGMPKERFSAEFPKEGPSILRIQQVVRGDSAAYFCASSRVRETQYFGPGTRLLVL.

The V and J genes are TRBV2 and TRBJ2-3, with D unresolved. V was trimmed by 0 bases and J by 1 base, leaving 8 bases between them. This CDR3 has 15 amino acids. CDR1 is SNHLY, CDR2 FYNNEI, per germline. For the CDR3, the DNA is TGTGCCAGCAGTGAAGCCTTGCGACGCACAGATACGCAGTATTTT. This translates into CASSEALRRTDTQYF.

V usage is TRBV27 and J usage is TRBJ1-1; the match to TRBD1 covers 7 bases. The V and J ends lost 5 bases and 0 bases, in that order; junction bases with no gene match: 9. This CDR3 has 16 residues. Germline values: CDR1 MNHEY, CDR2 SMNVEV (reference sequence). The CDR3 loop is CASSAWTGVMNTEAFF. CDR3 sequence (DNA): TGTGCCAGCAGTGCCTGGACAGGCGTGATGAACACTGAAGCTTTCTTT.

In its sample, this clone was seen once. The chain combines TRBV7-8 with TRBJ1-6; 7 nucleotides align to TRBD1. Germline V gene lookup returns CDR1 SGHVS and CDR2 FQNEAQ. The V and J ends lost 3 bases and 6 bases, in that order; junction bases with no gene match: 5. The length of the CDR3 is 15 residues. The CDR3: CASSFQGEGNSPLHF. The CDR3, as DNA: TGTGCCAGCAGCTTTCAGGGGGAAGGTAATTCACCCCTCCACTTT.

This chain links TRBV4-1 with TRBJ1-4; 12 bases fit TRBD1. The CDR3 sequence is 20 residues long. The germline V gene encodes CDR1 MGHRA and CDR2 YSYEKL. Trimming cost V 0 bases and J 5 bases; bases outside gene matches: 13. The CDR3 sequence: CASSQERGTGGFRRNEKLFF. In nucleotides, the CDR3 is TGCGCCAGCAGCCAAGAGAGAGGGACAGGGGGCTTTCGGAGAAATGAAAAACTGTTTTTT.

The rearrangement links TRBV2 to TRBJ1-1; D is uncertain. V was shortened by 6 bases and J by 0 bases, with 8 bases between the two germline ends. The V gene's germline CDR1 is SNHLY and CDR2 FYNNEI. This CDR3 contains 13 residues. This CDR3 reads CASSGDLNTEAFF. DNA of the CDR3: TGTGCCAGCAGCGGAGACTTGAACACTGAAGCTTTCTTT.

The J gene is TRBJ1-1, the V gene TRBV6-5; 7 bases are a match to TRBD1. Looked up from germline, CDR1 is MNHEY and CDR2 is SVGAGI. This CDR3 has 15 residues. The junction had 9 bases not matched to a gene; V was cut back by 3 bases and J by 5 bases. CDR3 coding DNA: TGTGCCAGCAGTTATTCCAGACAGGGTAGTACTGAAGCTTTCTTT. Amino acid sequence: CASSYSRQGSTEAFF.

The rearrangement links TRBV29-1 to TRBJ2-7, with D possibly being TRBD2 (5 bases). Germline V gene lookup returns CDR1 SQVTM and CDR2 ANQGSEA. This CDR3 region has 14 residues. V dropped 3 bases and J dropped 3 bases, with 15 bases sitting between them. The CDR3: CSVELSGRDYEQYF. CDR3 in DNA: TGCAGCGTTGAGTTGTCCGGACGGGACTACGAGCAGTACTTC.

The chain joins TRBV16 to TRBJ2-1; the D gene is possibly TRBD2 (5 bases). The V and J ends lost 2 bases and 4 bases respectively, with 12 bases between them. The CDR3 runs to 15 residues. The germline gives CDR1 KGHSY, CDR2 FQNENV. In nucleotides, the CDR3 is TGTGCCAGCAGCCAACGCGGCGGGTCATACAATGAGCAGTTCTTC. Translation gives CASSQRGGSYNEQFF.

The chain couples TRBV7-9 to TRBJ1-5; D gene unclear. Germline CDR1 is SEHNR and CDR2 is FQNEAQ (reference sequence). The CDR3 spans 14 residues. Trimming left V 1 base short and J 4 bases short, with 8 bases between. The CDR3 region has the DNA TGTGCCAGCAGCTTAGGGGTATCAAATCAGCCCCAGCATTTT. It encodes CASSLGVSNQPQHF.

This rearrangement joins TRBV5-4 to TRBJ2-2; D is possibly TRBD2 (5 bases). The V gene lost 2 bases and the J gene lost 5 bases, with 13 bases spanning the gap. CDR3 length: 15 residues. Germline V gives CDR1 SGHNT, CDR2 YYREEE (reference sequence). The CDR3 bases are TGTGCCAGCAGCTTTCGAGGAGGCTTAACCGGGGAGCTGTTTTTT. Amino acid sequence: CASSFRGGLTGELFF.

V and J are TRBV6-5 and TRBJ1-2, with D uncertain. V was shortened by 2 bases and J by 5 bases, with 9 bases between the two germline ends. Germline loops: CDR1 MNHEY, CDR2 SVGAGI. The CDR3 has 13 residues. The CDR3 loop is CASSYGRDYGYTF. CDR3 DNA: TGTGCCAGCAGTTACGGGAGGGATTATGGCTACACCTTC.